The T cell receptor (beta chain) described here comes from a study of cytomegalovirus exposure and HLA in healthy donors (dated 2017 in TCRdb). At the level of the whole study: According to a later analysis, one platform produced both the roughly 120 validation repertoires and the 700 or so repertoires of the first cohort. The study aimed to test whether cataloging public T cell receptors could reveal signatures of past pathogen exposure. A separate validation cohort of 90 to 150 different subjects was used in addition to the approximately 700-subject first cohort. High-throughput TCR immunosequencing, statistical association of individual TCRs with disease status, and machine learning were combined to predict cytomegalovirus infection status.

In the case of this clone: Its specific antigen is unknown. Per-base quality was not reported, and no clone a single base away is much larger than it.

Donors formed part of the validation cohort, which comprised 95 to 150 subjects and was distinct from the first cohort of 670 or so subjects. What the study reported, not specific to this receptor: A later analysis found that TCRs clustered in the first cohort also tended to co-occur in the approximately 120 validation repertoires, with 90% to 95% of cluster scores above 0. A few of the identified cytomegalovirus-associated TCR beta chains were confirmed in vitro to be specific for cytomegalovirus antigens. Most TCR sequences were observed very rarely across donors, whereas some public TCRs were present in many individuals. All 120 or so repertoires were used to score co-occurrence in the validation cohort in a later analysis, because that analysis had no HLA typing for the cohort. The authors suggested that the approach could potentially be extended to other disease states and immunological phenotypes. The classifier was reported to diagnose cytomegalovirus status with high specificity and sensitivity in both the original and validation cohorts. The study gave a list of around 170 TCR beta chains associated with cytomegalovirus.

Libraries were made using the immunoSEQ multiplex PCR assay. For the original study's pipeline: To diagnose cytomegalovirus status from the catalog of TCR beta chain sequences, a statistical classification framework was built. TCRdb took this table from immuneACCESS and kept in-frame rearrangements with V and J called. Such tables lack part of the clones; where checked against another copy, unresolved V genes explain under half of the gap, and the rest is unexplained. D and trimming were read from the DNA, whereas the V and J calls and clone size are those reported in that table. The sample table lists around 150,000 clones, less than 90% of them with a count of one. The biggest ten clones account for around 3.4% of the sample. Inclusive of the bounding cysteine and phenylalanine, the CDR3 is 13 residues long. The CDR3 DNA has 39 bases and is translated from base 1. V gives up 6 bases and J gives up 10 bases, and the segment between their germline ends measures 13 bases. CDR1 MGHDK and CDR2 SYGVNS are derived from the germline V gene.

The sequence was obtained from a woman aged 18-29 years in good health and CMV-seropositive. The source material was PBMCs. The rearranged chain carries TRBV25-1 and TRBJ2-6; the D gene is perhaps TRBD1, on 5 matching bases. The CDR3 here reads CASRETEANVLTF. The nucleotides are TGTGCCAGCAGGGAGACAGAGGCTAACGTCCTGACTTTC.